This T cell receptor beta chain is from a study of T cell repertoires in cytomegalovirus infection. Study details: HLA-B-restricted CMV epitopes that are well studied, plus recently identified HLA-C-restricted ones, were used by the study.

The CDR3 extends over 16 amino acids. V was trimmed by 5 bases and J by 0 bases, leaving 17 bases between them. The V gene's germline CDR1 is SGHTA and CDR2 FQGNSA. This clonotype was seen at least ten times. Its matching antigen is unknown. TCRdb re-called the reads through MiXCR, storing one row per CDR3 protein. The table lists a few hundred thousand distinct CDR3 sequences, under 45% of them singletons, with 48% in the top ten. The sequencing here drew on cultured PBMCs, taken from culture after CMV antigen stimulation. This TCR was recovered from a human donor in good health (CMV status not recorded). Some clones in this sample may be carry-over from other donors' samples. The chain combines TRBV7-2 with TRBJ2-7; TRBD1 or TRBD2 may be the D gene (5 bases each). Written as DNA, the CDR3 is TGTGCCAGCAGCAGAGACTCCGGGACCCCCTCCTACGAGCAGTACTTC. Translation: CASSRDSGTPSYEQYF.